The sequence of this T cell receptor (beta chain) was determined in a study of graft-versus-host responses after intestinal transplantation. On the study more broadly: Every transplant recipient was induced with anti-thymocyte globulin, then maintained on tacrolimus and steroids for about 3 years.

As to this clone: Its antigen is still unknown.

Germline V gene lookup returns CDR1 MGHDK and CDR2 SYGVNS. Unmatched junction bases numbered 6, after V lost 6 bases and J lost 4 bases. The CDR3 loop spans 15 amino acids. Some clones are missing from TCRdb's copy, which holds only in-frame ones; the method was immunoSEQ multiplex PCR. Of 15,000 to 20,000 clones in the sample, around nine tenths were seen once. Study-level findings and limits: Detected in recipient marrow were GvH clones, some of which were first observed in ileum or blood. Association was observed between peak circulating GvH clone levels and early post-transplant HvG declines. High graft-versus-host to host-versus-graft T cell clonal ratios marked allografts of patients with graft-donor macrochimerism.

This specimen was PBMCs, taken approximately 56 weeks after transplant. The genes are TRBV25-1 and TRBJ2-2; TRBD1 aligns across 9 bases. The TCR originated in a human patient who received an intestinal transplant, so some T cells may come from the graft donor. CDR3 DNA sequence: TGTGCCAGCAGGCGAGGGACAGGGACCACCGGGGAGCTGTTTTTT. It encodes CASRRGTGTTGELFF.